This is a list of T cell receptor beta chains from one sample in a study of blood T cell repertoires in COVID-19. Using immunoSEQ multiplex PCR, the repertoire was profiled, and TCRdb retains in-frame clones only, with some absent. The table records roughly 38,000 clones, 85% of them present only once. Sample: peripheral blood. The source is a human donor in a cohort sampled during active COVID-19. The CDR3 runs from the conserved cysteine through the conserved F or W. A D gene is named only where the DNA matches it firmly. Rows may omit the clone size; those that give it use once, few, many or a size class.

J,size,V,D,CDR3,DNA
TRBJ2-5,-,TRBV7-9,TRBD2,CASSFPGLAGLETQYF,TGTGCCAGCAGCTTCCCGGGACTAGCGGGGTTAGAGACCCAGTACTTC
TRBJ1-1,-,TRBV12-3/TRBV12-4,-,CASSLSQGPEAFF,TGTGCCAGCAGTTTATCCCAGGGGCCTGAGGCTTTCTTT
TRBJ2-7,-,TRBV19,TRBD1,CASSRQGKTYEQYF,TGTGCCAGTAGCAGACAGGGAAAAACCTACGAGCAGTACTTC
TRBJ1-1,-,TRBV9,TRBD1,CASSAGTGNTEAFF,TGTGCCAGCAGCGCGGGGACAGGGAACACTGAAGCTTTCTTT
TRBJ1-2,-,TRBV19,TRBD1,CASNHRDRLSNGYTF,TGTGCCAGTAACCACCGGGACAGACTGTCCAATGGCTACACCTTC
TRBJ1-1,-,TRBV6-5,TRBD1,CASSSDRGGTEAFF,TGTGCCAGCAGTTCGGACAGGGGTGGCACTGAAGCTTTCTTT
TRBJ1-2,-,TRBV5-6,TRBD1,CASSSGGGNYGYTF,TGTGCCAGCAGCTCAGGGGGCGGTAACTATGGCTACACCTTC
TRBJ2-5,-,TRBV7-6,TRBD1,CASSLGFSGTGGETQYF,TGTGCCAGCAGCTTAGGATTCTCGGGGACAGGGGGGGAGACCCAGTACTTC
TRBJ2-7,-,TRBV25-1,-,CASGGAREQYF,TGTGCCAGCGGGGGGGCACGGGAGCAGTACTTC
TRBJ2-3,-,TRBV5-1,-,CASSPGISADTDTQYF,TGCGCCAGCAGCCCCGGTATTAGCGCCGACACAGATACGCAGTATTTT
TRBJ2-7,-,TRBV28,TRBD1,CATQGDGAREQYF,TGTGCCACCCAGGGGGACGGGGCACGGGAGCAGTACTTC
TRBJ1-6,few,TRBV7-9,TRBD1,CATSGQRNSPLHF,TGTGCCACCTCGGGACAGAGGAATTCACCCCTCCACTTT
TRBJ2-3,-,TRBV7-9,TRBD2,CASSLSGGRADTQYF,TGTGCCAGCAGCTTAAGCGGGGGGCGCGCAGATACGCAGTATTTT
TRBJ1-1,-,TRBV11-2,-,CASSLQGGTEAFF,TGTGCCAGCAGCTTACAGGGTGGCACTGAAGCTTTCTTT
TRBJ2-5,-,TRBV10-3,-,CAIRETGTQETQYF,TGTGCCATCAGGGAAACAGGGACCCAAGAGACCCAGTACTTC
TRBJ2-1,-,TRBV11-3,TRBD1,CASSLSDRGYYNEQFF,TGTGCCAGCAGCTTATCGGACAGGGGATATTACAATGAGCAGTTCTTC
TRBJ2-3,-,TRBV30,TRBD2,CGASGGGDTQYF,TGTGGAGCTAGCGGGGGGGGAGATACGCAGTATTTT
TRBJ2-3,-,TRBV19,TRBD1,CASSWQGAADTQYF,TGTGCCAGTAGTTGGCAGGGGGCCGCAGATACGCAGTATTTT
TRBJ2-2,-,TRBV7-2,TRBD1,CASSFGQGAAGELFF,TGTGCCAGCAGCTTCGGACAGGGGGCTGCCGGGGAGCTGTTTTTT
TRBJ1-5,few,TRBV21-1,-,CARGQGGNQPQHF,TGTGCCAGGGGACAGGGTGGCAATCAGCCCCAGCATTTT
TRBJ1-5,-,TRBV27,-,CASSLQFNQPQHF,TGTGCCAGCAGTTTACAGTTCAATCAGCCCCAGCATTTT
TRBJ1-1,-,TRBV7-6,-,CASSFGRLGNTEAFF,TGTGCCAGCAGCTTCGGCAGGCTGGGGAACACTGAAGCTTTCTTT
TRBJ2-7,-,TRBV30,TRBD1,CAWGQGSYEQYF,TGTGCCTGGGGACAGGGATCCTACGAGCAGTACTTC
TRBJ2-7,medium-sized,TRBV11-2,TRBD1,CASSPRTGVGYEQYF,TGTGCCAGCAGCCCGCGGACAGGGGTGGGCTACGAGCAGTACTTC
TRBJ1-1,-,TRBV30,-,CAWTLDMPFEAFF,TGTGCCTGGACTCTGGACATGCCGTTTGAAGCTTTCTTT
TRBJ1-2,-,TRBV9,TRBD1,CASSLYGQGASGYTF,TGTGCCAGCAGCCTCTATGGACAGGGGGCTAGCGGCTACACCTTC
TRBJ2-3,-,TRBV2,-,CASRGRSGSTDTQYF,TGTGCCAGCAGGGGAAGGAGCGGTAGCACAGATACGCAGTATTTT
TRBJ1-1,-,TRBV18,-,CASSRDNLNTEAFF,TGTGCCAGCTCACGGGACAATTTGAACACTGAAGCTTTCTTT
TRBJ2-1,-,TRBV4-2,TRBD2,CASSLSPPGGPDNEQFF,TGTGCCAGCAGCCTCTCCCCCCCGGGGGGGCCGGACAATGAGCAGTTCTTC
TRBJ2-7,-,TRBV5-1,TRBD1,CASSDRGNEQYF,TGCGCCAGCAGCGACAGGGGCAACGAGCAGTACTTC
TRBJ2-2,-,TRBV19,-,CASMRGQTNTGELFF,TGTGCCAGTATGAGAGGACAGACGAACACCGGGGAGCTGTTTTTT
TRBJ2-1,-,TRBV7-9,-,CASSLEWQFF,TGTGCCAGCAGTCTAGAGTGGCAGTTCTTC
TRBJ1-6,-,TRBV7-3,TRBD1,CASSQGTGDSPLHF,TGTGCCAGCAGCCAAGGGACAGGGGATTCACCCCTCCACTTT
TRBJ1-5,-,TRBV3-1/TRBV3-2,-,CASSQGGTRPQPQHF,TGTGCCAGCAGCCAGGGGGGGACAAGGCCTCAGCCCCAGCATTTT
TRBJ2-7,-,TRBV28,TRBD2,CASIPTSGVNEQYF,TGTGCCAGCATCCCTACTAGCGGGGTAAACGAGCAGTACTTC
TRBJ1-3,-,TRBV9,-,CASSAQYYRTGNTIYF,TGTGCCAGCAGCGCCCAGTATTACAGGACTGGAAACACCATATATTTT
TRBJ2-3,-,TRBV18,TRBD1,CASSPGQGIDTQYF,TGTGCCAGCTCACCTGGACAGGGGATAGATACGCAGTATTTT
TRBJ1-5,-,TRBV7-2,-,CASSLRDTNQPQHF,TGTGCCAGCAGCCTCCGGGACACCAACCAGCCCCAGCATTTT
TRBJ1-1,-,TRBV5-8,-,CASTPRGAARNTEAFF,TGTGCCAGCACCCCCCGGGGGGCGGCAAGGAACACTGAAGCTTTCTTT
TRBJ2-7,-,TRBV7-2,-,CASSPDTYEQYF,TGTGCCAGCAGCCCGGACACCTACGAGCAGTACTTC
TRBJ1-2,-,TRBV3-1/TRBV3-2,TRBD1,CASSPWTGEGYGYTF,TGTGCCAGCAGCCCTTGGACAGGGGAAGGCTATGGCTACACCTTC
TRBJ1-2,-,TRBV2,-,CASSTPGINYGYTF,TGTGCCAGCTCCACCCCAGGGATAAACTATGGCTACACCTTC
TRBJ2-1,-,TRBV7-9,TRBD1,CASSLKGAPGNEQFF,TGTGCCAGCAGCTTAAAGGGGGCGCCCGGGAATGAGCAGTTCTTC
TRBJ2-3,-,TRBV2,TRBD2,CASTRLAGLTDTQYF,TGTGCCAGCACTAGACTAGCGGGACTCACAGATACGCAGTATTTT
TRBJ2-1,-,TRBV7-8,-,CASSPTTANNEQFF,TGTGCCAGCAGCCCTACGACTGCAAACAATGAGCAGTTCTTC
TRBJ2-7,few,TRBV2,-,CASSEGPDEQYF,TGTGCCAGCAGTGAAGGCCCAGACGAGCAGTACTTC
TRBJ1-2,-,TRBV7-2,-,CASSPYQTGPYGYTF,TGTGCCAGCAGCCCTTACCAAACAGGGCCCTATGGCTACACCTTC
TRBJ1-5,-,TRBV19,-,CASSPGDQPQHF,TGTGCCAGTAGTCCCGGGGATCAGCCCCAACATTTT
TRBJ1-6,-,TRBV5-4,-,CASSWMGQGHSPLHF,TGTGCCAGCAGCTGGATGGGGCAGGGTCATTCACCCCTCCACTTT
TRBJ2-7,-,TRBV19,-,CASSGRTYEQYF,TGTGCCAGTAGTGGGCGAACCTACGAGCAGTACTTC
TRBJ2-2,-,TRBV6-4,-,CASLLNNTGELFF,TGTGCCAGCCTACTAAACAACACCGGGGAGCTGTTTTTT
TRBJ1-2,-,TRBV5-1,-,CASSGQYYGYTF,TGCGCCAGCAGCGGACAGTACTATGGCTACACCTTC
TRBJ2-3,-,TRBV7-3,TRBD2,CASSQRGDGDTQYF,TGTGCCAGCAGCCAGCGGGGGGATGGAGATACGCAGTATTTT